The sequence of this T cell receptor beta chain was determined in a study of human T cells and chemical hapten exposure. Trimming removed 5 bases from V and 3 bases from J, with 11 bases in between. CDR1 is MDHEN, CDR2 SYDVKM, per germline. The CDR3 consists of 13 residues. Time point denoted: patch test 2, 6 weeks after DPC sensitization. Treatment in this sample: therapeutic diphenylcyclopropenone sensitization with weekly scalp DPC. TCRdb fed the RACE reads into MiXCR, producing one record per CDR3 protein. The sample yields approximately 120,000 distinct CDR3 sequences, 9% to 9.5% seen once. In its sample, this clonotype was seen a few times.

The genes are TRBV28 and TRBJ2-7; D unclear. The source is a woman in her 40s with alopecia areata. Some clones in this sample may be carry-over from other donors' samples. Material: whole blood, obtained in connection with sensitization to the hapten diphenylcyclopropenone (DPC). CDR3 sequence (DNA): TGTGCCAGCAGTCTTGAGTTTGACTACGAGCAGTACTTC. Encoded protein: CASSLEFDYEQYF.